A single sample is the source of the 2 T cell receptor beta chains below, sequenced in a study of cytomegalovirus exposure and HLA in healthy donors. The assay was immunoSEQ multiplex PCR, and TCRdb's table has in-frame clones only and misses some. Among about 120,000 clones listed, over 65% were seen once. What was sequenced was PBMCs. Source of these receptors: a woman aged 25-40 years in good health and CMV-seronegative.

The V gene is TRBV6-6, the J gene TRBJ2-7; D not resolved. The CDR3 totals 11 residues. The germline gives CDR1 MNHNY, CDR2 SVGAGI (reference sequence). The V end lost 5 bases, the J end lost 3 bases, and 5 bases lay between the germline ends. CDR3 nucleotide sequence: TGTGCCAGCAGTAACAGCTACGAGCAGTACTTC. It encodes CASSNSYEQYF.

The genes are TRBV9 and TRBJ2-4; TRBD1 might be the D (6 bases). The ends were cut back, 3 bases at V and 5 bases at J, with 21 bases in the middle. The CDR3 is made up of 17 amino acids. Germline CDR1 SGDLS, CDR2 YYNGEE. CDR3 amino acids: CASSGSGTQGPQNIQYF. In DNA, the CDR3 is TGTGCCAGCAGCGGTTCCGGGACCCAGGGGCCCCAAAACATTCAGTACTTC.